These 27 T cell receptor beta chains originate from one sample sequenced in a study of T cell changes during pregnancy in multiple sclerosis. Produced via immunoSEQ multiplex PCR; TCRdb's table is partial and in-frame only. Here the sample spans approximately 88,000 clones, roughly 96% being singletons. The material was peripheral blood, obtained in the second trimester of pregnancy. Source of these receptors: a female donor with multiple sclerosis, enrolled in a pregnancy study.

A single count supports this clone. Here the CDR3 reads CAWSVGAGGASYNEQFF. The CDR3 DNA is TGTGCCTGGAGTGTAGGAGCGGGAGGGGCATCCTACAATGAGCAGTTCTTC. The V gene is TRBV30, the J gene TRBJ2-1; 10 bases map to TRBD2. The CDR3 is 17 amino acids. CDR1 is GTSNPN, CDR2 SVGIG, per germline (reference sequence). V lost 0 bases to trimming and J lost 1 base; unmatched junction nucleotides: 6.

The chain employs TRBV19 and TRBJ2-1; the D is unclear. V was cut by 1 base and J by 4 bases, with 5 bases left in between. This CDR3 contains 13 residues. CDR1 is LNHDA and CDR2 is SQIVND in the germline V gene (reference sequence). The CDR3 here is CASSIGTYNEQFF. DNA of the CDR3: TGTGCCAGTAGTATAGGAACTTACAATGAGCAGTTCTTC.

This clone was counted once. The CDR3 region is CASSEGAGGQPQHF. The CDR3 DNA sequence: TGTGCCAGCAGTGAAGGAGCGGGTGGCCAGCCCCAGCATTTT. The chain uses TRBV6-1 and TRBJ1-5; no reliable D call. In germline, CDR1 is MNHNS, CDR2 SASEGT. This CDR3 comprises 14 residues. V was trimmed by 1 base and J by 7 bases, leaving 11 bases between them.

The V and J genes are TRBV9 and TRBJ2-1; TRBD2 matches 14 bases. CDR1 is SGDLS and CDR2 is YYNGEE in the germline V gene. This CDR3 region has 15 residues. V was clipped by 6 bases and J by 3 bases; unmatched bases: 2. The CDR3 DNA follows: TGTGCCAGCACAGGGACTAGCGGGAGCTACAATGAGCAGTTCTTC. It yields the protein CASTGTSGSYNEQFF.

The V and J genes are TRBV4-1 and TRBJ1-3, with TRBD1 matching over 7 bases. CDR3 length equals 17 residues. Germline V gene lookup returns CDR1 MGHRA and CDR2 YSYEKL. The junction had 6 bases not matched to a gene; V was cut back by 1 base and J by 0 bases. The CDR3 DNA follows: TGCGCCAGCAGCCAAGCCTGGGACAGTTTCTCTGGAAACACCATATATTTT. Residues: CASSQAWDSFSGNTIYF.

The rearrangement links TRBV15 to TRBJ2-3; no clear D gene. This CDR3 spans 15 amino acids. The germline gives CDR1 LNHNV, CDR2 YYDKDF (reference sequence). V was cut by 7 bases and J by 6 bases, with 20 bases left in between. DNA of the CDR3: TGTGCCACCACCTACCAGGCGTCCTCCGAGGATACGCAGTATTTT. This translates into CATTYQASSEDTQYF.

The chain carries TRBV19 and TRBJ2-7; 9 nucleotides line up with TRBD1. Trimming at V came to 5 bases and at J to 6 bases, leaving 8 bases not matched to a gene. This CDR3 spans 14 amino acids. Germline V gene sequence: CDR1 LNHDA, CDR2 SQIVND (reference sequence). The chain's CDR3 is CASSLGQGSFEQYF. The CDR3 DNA reads as TGTGCCAGTAGTTTGGGACAGGGATCATTCGAGCAGTACTTC.

This chain uses TRBV28 with TRBJ1-2; TRBD1 matches 8 bases. Germline CDR1 is MDHEN and CDR2 is SYDVKM. The CDR3 covers 14 residues. The ends lost 5 bases at V and 7 bases at J; junction bases unmatched: 9. CDR3 DNA sequence: TGTGCCAGCAGTCTAGGGCAGGGGGCGCGTGGCTACACCTTC. Amino acid sequence: CASSLGQGARGYTF.

This sequence joins TRBV29-1 and TRBJ2-1, with 8 bases fitting TRBD1. The V gene end was trimmed by 4 bases and the J gene end by 10 bases; junction bases not matched to a gene: 6. The CDR3 runs to 12 residues. Germline assignment: CDR1 SQVTM and CDR2 ANQGSEA. For the CDR3, the DNA is TGCAGCGTTGGGGCAGGGGGCCTCGAGCAGTTCTTC. Its translation is CSVGAGGLEQFF.

This chain joins TRBV30 and TRBJ2-7, with D uncertain. Germline lookup yields CDR1 GTSNPN and CDR2 SVGIG (reference sequence). V was cut by 0 bases and J by 5 bases, with 11 bases left in between. The CDR3 loop spans 13 amino acids. CDR3 loop: CAWSVAQINEQYF. The CDR3 coding sequence is TGTGCCTGGAGTGTAGCACAGATCAACGAGCAGTACTTC.

The chain is built from TRBV10-3 and TRBJ1-1; the D gene is possibly TRBD1 (6 bases). Germline V gene lookup returns CDR1 ENHRY and CDR2 SYGVKD. Trimming removed 4 bases at V and 0 bases at J, with 9 bases between. The length of the CDR3 is 14 residues. CDR3 loop: CAISGDTLNTEAFF. The CDR3 DNA is TGTGCCATCAGTGGGGACACGTTGAACACTGAAGCTTTCTTT.

The J gene is TRBJ2-7, the V gene TRBV4-1; TRBD1 matches at 7 bases. The length of the CDR3 is 15 residues. The junction had 7 bases not matched to a gene; V was cut back by 0 bases and J by 5 bases. In germline, CDR1 is MGHRA, CDR2 YSYEKL. CDR3 region: CASSQEARGTDEQYF. In DNA form, the CDR3 reads TGCGCCAGCAGCCAAGAGGCCAGGGGGACGGACGAGCAGTACTTC.

Only one count was recorded for this clone. The chain uses TRBV6-1 and TRBJ1-4, with D possibly TRBD1 on 6 matching bases. The V end lost 6 bases, the J end lost 0 bases, and 11 bases lay between the germline ends. CDR3 length equals 15 residues. Germline values: CDR1 MNHNS, CDR2 SASEGT. CDR3 sequence: CASSLTGATNEKLFF. DNA of the CDR3: TGTGCCAGCAGCCTGACAGGTGCAACTAATGAAAAACTGTTTTTT.

This sequence joins TRBV19 and TRBJ1-1, with 7 bases fitting TRBD1. V lost 1 base and J lost 3; bases outside the gene matches: 2. The germline gives CDR1 LNHDA, CDR2 SQIVND (reference sequence). This CDR3 has 14 residues. The CDR3 DNA reads as TGTGCCAGTAGTATAGGACAGGGATACACTGAAGCTTTCTTT. Its protein product is CASSIGQGYTEAFF.

The chain joins TRBV28 to TRBJ2-2; TRBD2 matches at 7 bases. V shed 1 base and J 7 bases; nucleotides not matched to a gene: 6. Germline CDR1 reads MDHEN; CDR2 reads SYDVKM. The CDR3 is 15 residues long. Here the CDR3 DNA reads TGTGCCAGCAGTTTATCCGTGGGGGGGATCGGGGAGCTGTTTTTT. Its translation is CASSLSVGGIGELFF.

The chain recombines TRBV7-9 with TRBJ1-4; TRBD1 is a possible D gene (6 bases). Germline CDR1 and CDR2: SEHNR and FQNEAQ (reference sequence). V lost 3 bases and J lost 1, with 12 bases in between. The CDR3 length is 16 residues. The CDR3 DNA reads TGTGCCAGCAGCTTTACAGGGTGGGGAACTAATGAAAAACTGTTTTTT. This translates into CASSFTGWGTNEKLFF.

This chain links TRBV10-2 with TRBJ2-7; 7 positions match TRBD1. The germline V gene encodes CDR1 WSHSY and CDR2 SAAADI. The V segment lost 6 bases and the J segment 5 bases; nucleotides outside the gene matches: 7. This CDR3 comprises 13 residues. The CDR3 bases are TGCGCCAGCAGCAATACAGGGGTCAACGAGCAGTACTTC. Translation: CASSNTGVNEQYF.

J is TRBJ2-1 and V is TRBV27, with TRBD2 matching 7 bases. The trim removed 3 bases at V and 8 bases at J, leaving 10 bases unmatched. CDR3 length: 15 amino acids. The germline V gene has CDR1 MNHEY and CDR2 SMNVEV (reference sequence). The CDR3 loop reads CASSFRRGSHHEQFF. The CDR3 DNA sequence: TGTGCCAGCAGTTTTCGGCGGGGGAGCCACCATGAGCAGTTCTTC.

The chain couples TRBV6-1 to TRBJ2-7; a weak D match, TRBD1 (6 bases). Germline CDR1 and CDR2: MNHNS and SASEGT. The CDR3 runs 13 residues. V shed 11 bases and J shed 0 bases, with 14 bases lying between them. CDR3 amino acids: CAVDRMNSYEQYF. For the CDR3, the DNA is TGTGCCGTAGACAGGATGAACTCCTACGAGCAGTACTTC.

This clone came up once. This chain joins TRBV4-2 and TRBJ1-3; maybe TRBD1 (5 bases). The CDR3 contains 14 residues. The germline V gene has CDR1 LGHNA and CDR2 YNFKEQ. V gave up 4 bases and J gave up 4 bases, with 11 bases separating them. CDR3 in DNA: TGTGCCAGCAGCCCTGGGACTGTCGGAAACACCATATATTTT. As protein: CASSPGTVGNTIYF.

This clone was recorded once. This chain joins TRBV7-3 and TRBJ2-5, with D possibly TRBD2 on 6 matching bases. Trimming shortened V by 5 bases and J by 5 bases, and 18 bases separated the two germline ends. CDR3 length: 15 amino acids. The germline V gene has CDR1 SGHTA and CDR2 FQGTGA. The CDR3 DNA is TGTGCCAGCAGCCCCTCCGACGCCGGAGGGGAGACCCAGTACTTC. Translated, it gives CASSPSDAGGETQYF.

The J gene is TRBJ1-1, the V gene TRBV18, with TRBD1 matching 7 bases. The germline V gene has CDR1 KGHSH and CDR2 LQKENI. The CDR3 is 15 residues long. V lost 1 base, J lost 1 base, and 3 bases stayed unmatched. The CDR3 DNA reads as TGTGCCAGCTCACCACTCCGGGACAGGAACACTGAAGCTTTCTTT. This encodes CASSPLRDRNTEAFF.

CDR3 in amino acids: CASSYSSGRDTDTQYF. In DNA, the CDR3 is TGCGCCAGCAGCTATTCTAGCGGGAGGGACACAGATACGCAGTATTTT. The rearrangement uses TRBV5-1 and TRBJ2-3; 12 nucleotides agree with TRBD2. Per germline, CDR1 SGHRS and CDR2 YFSETQ. The CDR3 loop spans 16 amino acids. J gave up 2 bases and V 3 bases, and 4 bases lay outside the gene matches.

V and J are TRBV5-6 and TRBJ1-1; D uncertain. The CDR3 runs to 14 residues. Per the germline V gene, CDR1 is SGHDT and CDR2 is YYEEEE. Trimming cost V 4 bases and J 1 base, with 11 bases left between them. CDR3 sequence: CASSPRWPNTEAFF. The CDR3 bases are TGTGCCAGCAGCCCTCGATGGCCGAACACTGAAGCTTTCTTT.

This chain links TRBV5-1 with TRBJ2-1; 11 bases agree with TRBD2. The J segment lost 5 bases and the V segment lost 2 bases, leaving 6 bases of the junction unmatched. The length of the CDR3 is 16 residues. CDR1 and CDR2 (germline): SGHRS, YFSETQ. CDR3 coding DNA: TGCGCCAGCAGCTTATACGGACTAGCGGGCCACAATGAGCAGTTCTTC. Its protein is CASSLYGLAGHNEQFF.

This clone was detected only once. The chain combines TRBV7-9 with TRBJ1-1; D may be TRBD1 (6 bases). Between the trimmed V and J ends, which lost 4 bases and 1 base, there was a span of 22 bases. This CDR3 is built from 18 residues. CDR1 is SEHNR, CDR2 FQNEAQ, per germline (reference sequence). The CDR3 region has the DNA TGTGCCAGCAGCTCAACTCTTGGGGGCGGGCAACCGAACACTGAAGCTTTCTTT. It yields the protein CASSSTLGGGQPNTEAFF.

This chain connects TRBV28 to TRBJ2-3, with a tentative D call TRBD2 (5 bases). This CDR3 spans 11 amino acids. V was shortened by 2 bases and J by 8 bases, with 5 bases between the two germline ends. Germline V lookup: CDR1 MDHEN, CDR2 SYDVKM. CDR3 region: CASSLSGTQYF. The DNA of the CDR3 is TGTGCCAGCAGTTTAAGCGGTACGCAGTATTTT.